The entry that follows covers one T cell receptor beta chain sequence. Its antigen is unidentified. Germline CDR1 reads SGHKS; CDR2 reads YYEKEE (reference sequence). This CDR3 has 14 residues. V lost 0 bases and J 5 bases, leaving 12 bases between the germline ends. The record originates from a study of shared clonotypes between healthy human individuals. Study-level points and caveats: The small donor group covered limited genetic and exposure diversity.

CD4+ cells yielded CD45RA+ naive and CD45RA-negative memory subsets. Some clones are missing from TCRdb's copy, which holds only in-frame ones; the method was immunoSEQ multiplex PCR. The data contain roughly 1,100,000 clones, 65% to 80% of them singletons. The chain couples TRBV5-5 to TRBJ2-7; tentatively, D is TRBD1 (6 bases). Sample: memory CD4+ T cells sorted from blood. Subset meaning: CD45RA-negative fraction. This TCR was recovered from a man aged 18 to 30 in good health. CDR3 in DNA: TGTGCCAGCAGCTTGGTACAGGGACGTAACGAGCAGTACTTC. Encoded protein: CASSLVQGRNEQYF.